These T cell receptor beta chains were read from a single sample in a study of Graves' ophthalmopathy and Graves' hyperthyroidism. TCRdb reprocessed the multiplex PCR reads via MiXCR and lists one record per CDR3 protein. The profile shows 300,000 to 400,000 distinct CDR3 sequences, approximately 18% of them singletons. The sequencing sample was made of peripheral blood. The receptors shown here come from an adult woman with stable Graves' hyperthyroidism. The CDR3 runs from the conserved cysteine through the conserved F or W. A D gene is named only where the DNA matches it firmly. Not every row has a clone size; where given, it reads once, few, many or a size class.

size	V	J	D	CDR3	DNA
many	TRBV4-1	TRBJ2-1	TRBD1	CASSQDRTGGWNEQFF	TGCGCCAGCAGCCAAGACAGGACAGGGGGGTGGAATGAGCAGTTCTTC
many	TRBV6-1	TRBJ1-5	TRBD1	CASSPGTGEDQPQHF	TGTGCCAGCAGTCCCGGGACAGGGGAGGATCAGCCCCAGCATTTT
few	TRBV5-6	TRBJ2-7	.	CASSFYVSSYEQYF	TGTGCCAGCAGCTTTTACGTCTCCTCCTACGAGCAGTACTTC
many	TRBV7-8	TRBJ1-1	.	CASSRDRPHEAFF	TGTGCCAGCAGCCGCGACAGGCCACATGAAGCTTTCTTT
many	TRBV9	TRBJ2-2	.	CASSVVENGELFF	TGTGCCAGCAGCGTAGTGGAGAACGGGGAGCTGTTTTTT
many	TRBV14	TRBJ1-1	TRBD1	CASSQDFRDRGPEAFF	TGTGCCAGCAGCCAAGATTTTAGGGACAGGGGGCCTGAAGCTTTCTTT
.	TRBV19	TRBJ1-1	TRBD1	CATQQGWRGRTEAFF	TGTGCCACGCAACAAGGGTGGAGGGGGCGAACTGAAGCTTTCTTT
many	TRBV5-1	TRBJ2-2	TRBD1	CATRDSSNTGELFF	TGCGCCACCAGGGACAGTTCGAACACCGGGGAGCTGTTTTTT
many	TRBV2	TRBJ2-7	.	CVSMGPFPRSKYF	TGTGTCAGCATGGGGCCCTTTCCGCGCTCAAAGTACTTC
few	TRBV12-3/TRBV12-4	TRBJ2-2	.	CASRRPTGTGELFF	TGTGCCAGCAGGCGGCCGACAGGCACCGGGGAGCTGTTTTTT
few	TRBV7-6	TRBJ2-7	TRBD1	CATPTRDRGLEPNSYEQYF	TGTGCCACCCCAACCCGGGACAGGGGTTTAGAACCGAATTCCTACGAGCAGTACTTC
few	TRBV19	TRBJ2-2	TRBD1	CASSISTGGLVGELFF	TGTGCCAGTAGTATATCCACAGGGGGCTTGGTCGGGGAGCTGTTTTTT
few	TRBV2	TRBJ1-1	.	CASVMDSMNTEAFF	TGTGCCAGCGTAATGGACAGTATGAACACTGAAGCTTTCTTT
many	TRBV12-3/TRBV12-4	TRBJ1-1	TRBD1	CASSLGQGSSEAFF	TGTGCCAGCAGTTTAGGACAGGGGAGCTCTGAAGCTTTCTTT
few	TRBV7-8	TRBJ1-3	.	CASSLRGRDTIYF	TGTGCCAGCAGCTTAAGAGGCCGGGACACCATATATTTT
many	TRBV11-2	TRBJ2-7	TRBD2	CASSQKGLAGAYEQYF	TGTGCCAGCAGCCAAAAAGGGCTAGCGGGGGCCTACGAGCAGTACTTC
many	TRBV9	TRBJ2-2	.	CASSVDGTTNTGELFF	TGTGCCAGCAGCGTAGATGGGACAACGAACACCGGGGAGCTGTTTTTT
many	TRBV10-2	TRBJ2-7	TRBD2	CASSEMGLAAYEQYF	TGCGCCAGCAGTGAGATGGGACTAGCGGCCTACGAGCAGTACTTC
many	TRBV6-5	TRBJ2-7	TRBD1	CASSYQQDRVRSYEQYF	TGTGCCAGCAGTTACCAACAAGACAGGGTGAGGTCCTACGAGCAGTACTTC
many	TRBV20-1	TRBJ2-5	TRBD1	CSAKTGPQETQYF	TGCAGCGCTAAGACAGGGCCCCAAGAGACCCAGTACTTC
many	TRBV7-9	TRBJ2-7	.	CASSQPGDEQYF	TGTGCCAGCAGCCAGCCGGGTGACGAGCAGTACTTC
few	TRBV2	TRBJ2-4	.	CATGTRRDIKYF	TGTGCCACCGGGACTCGTAGAGACATTAAGTACTTC
.	TRBV2	TRBJ1-5	.	CASKGESGQPQHF	TGTGCCAGCAAGGGGGAATCTGGTCAGCCCCAGCATTTT